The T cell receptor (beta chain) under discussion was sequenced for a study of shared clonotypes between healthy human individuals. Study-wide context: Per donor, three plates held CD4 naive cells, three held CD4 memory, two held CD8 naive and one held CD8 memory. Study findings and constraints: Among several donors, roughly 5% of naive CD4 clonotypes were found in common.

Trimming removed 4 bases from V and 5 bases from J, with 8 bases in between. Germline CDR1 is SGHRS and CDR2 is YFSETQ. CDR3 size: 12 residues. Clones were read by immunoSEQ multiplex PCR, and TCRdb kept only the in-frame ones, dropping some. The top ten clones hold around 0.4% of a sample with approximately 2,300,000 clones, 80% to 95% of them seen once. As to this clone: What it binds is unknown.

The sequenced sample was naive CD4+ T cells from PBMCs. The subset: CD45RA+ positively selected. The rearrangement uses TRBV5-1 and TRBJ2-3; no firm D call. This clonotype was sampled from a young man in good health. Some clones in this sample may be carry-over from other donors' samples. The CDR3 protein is CASSRGRDTQYF. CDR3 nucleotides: TGCGCCAGCAGCAGAGGTCGAGATACGCAGTATTTT.